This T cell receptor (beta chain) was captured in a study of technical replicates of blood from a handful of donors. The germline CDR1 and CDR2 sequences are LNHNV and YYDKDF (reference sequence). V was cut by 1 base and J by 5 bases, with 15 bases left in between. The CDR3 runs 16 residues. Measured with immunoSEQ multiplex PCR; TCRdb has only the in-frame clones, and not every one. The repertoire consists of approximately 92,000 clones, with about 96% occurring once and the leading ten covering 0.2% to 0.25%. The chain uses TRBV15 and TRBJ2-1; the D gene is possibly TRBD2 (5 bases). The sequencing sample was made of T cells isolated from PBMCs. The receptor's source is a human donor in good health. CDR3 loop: CATSRVRERVDNEQFF. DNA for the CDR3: TGTGCCACCAGCAGAGTCCGGGAACGTGTAGACAATGAGCAGTTCTTC.